This TCR beta chain was observed in a study of T cells after yellow fever vaccination. The wider study: Preparation of fractions with low cell numbers was performed using SMART-Seq v4 Ultra Low Input.

This clonotype was counted between two and nine times. The antigen remains undetermined. This CDR3 has 14 residues. V lost 2 bases to trimming and J lost 6 bases; unmatched junction nucleotides: 5. Germline V gives CDR1 SGHRS, CDR2 YFSETQ. Study outcomes and limitations: A faster peak, day 5 versus 15, was reached by the weaker secondary response.

TCRdb called the 5' RACE reads again in MiXCR, with one record for every CDR3 protein. Of about 300,000 distinct CDR3 sequences listed, 3% to 4.5% are singletons. The chain uses TRBV5-1 and TRBJ2-1, with TRBD1 identical over 7 bases. The material was PBMCs, obtained 5 days after the yellow fever booster vaccination. This sequence originates from a man in his late teens or twenties who received the YFV17D yellow fever vaccine. CDR3 nucleotides: TGCGCCAGCAGCTTTACAGGGGCTTCCAATGAGCAGTTCTTC. Translated: CASSFTGASNEQFF.